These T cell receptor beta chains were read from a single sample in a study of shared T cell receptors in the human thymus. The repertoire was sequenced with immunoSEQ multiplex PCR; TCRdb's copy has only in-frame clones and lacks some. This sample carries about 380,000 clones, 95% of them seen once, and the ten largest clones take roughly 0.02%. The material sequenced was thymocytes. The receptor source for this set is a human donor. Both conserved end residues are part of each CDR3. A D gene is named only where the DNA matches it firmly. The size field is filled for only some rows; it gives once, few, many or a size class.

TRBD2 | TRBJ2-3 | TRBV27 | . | TGTGCCAGCAGTCTACGGACTAGATCAGATACGCAGTATTTT | CASSLRTRSDTQYF
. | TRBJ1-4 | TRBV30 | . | TGTGCCTGGAGTAGGGGGGGTAATGAAAAACTGTTTTTT | CAWSRGGNEKLFF
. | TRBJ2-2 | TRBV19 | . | TGTGCCAGTAGTATAGGGGACATCCCGAGTCCCGGGGAGCTGTTTTTT | CASSIGDIPSPGELFF
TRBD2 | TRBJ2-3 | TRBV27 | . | TGTGCCAGCAGTACGACTAGCGGGAGGGCCGCAGATACGCAGTATTTT | CASSTTSGRAADTQYF
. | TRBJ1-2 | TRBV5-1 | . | TGCGCCAGCAGTGTCGGTCAGACCTATGGCTACACCTTC | CASSVGQTYGYTF
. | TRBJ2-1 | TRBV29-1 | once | TGCAGCGTCGTTAGGAATGAGCAGTTCTTC | CSVVRNEQFF
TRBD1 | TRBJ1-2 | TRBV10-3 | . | TGTGCCATCAGTGAGGGGGACAGGAACTATGGCTACACCTTC | CAISEGDRNYGYTF
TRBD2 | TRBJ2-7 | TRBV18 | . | TGTGCCAGCTCACCAGGGCCTAGCGGGAGATTTAGCTACGAGCAGTACTTC | CASSPGPSGRFSYEQYF
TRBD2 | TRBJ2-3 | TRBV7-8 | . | TGTGCCAGCAGCTACGCTAGCGGGCCGAGCACAGATACGCAGTATTTT | CASSYASGPSTDTQYF
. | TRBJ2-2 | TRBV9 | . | TGTGCCAGCAGCCCACGTAGGTCTGGGGGGACCGGGGAGCTGTTTTTT | CASSPRRSGGTGELFF
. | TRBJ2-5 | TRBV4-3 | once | TGCGCCAGCAGCCACCGAAGGGGGAAGGACAGCCGCATCCAAGAGACCCAGTACTTC | CASSHRRGKDSRIQETQYF
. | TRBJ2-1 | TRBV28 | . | TGTGCCAGCAGTTTCCGGGCCAACGGGACCTCAGATAATGAGCAGTTCTTC | CASSFRANGTSDNEQFF
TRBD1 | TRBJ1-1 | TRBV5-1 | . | TGCGCCAGCAGCTTGGTGACAGGGGGCACTGAAGCTTTCTTT | CASSLVTGGTEAFF
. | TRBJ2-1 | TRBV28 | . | TGTGCCAGCAGTTTGGCGGGTGAGCAGTTCTTC | CASSLAGEQFF
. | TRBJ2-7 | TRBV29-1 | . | TGCAGCGTTGAAGATGGGGAAGGACGGCGGGGTTTGGACGAGCAGTACTTC | CSVEDGEGRRGLDEQYF
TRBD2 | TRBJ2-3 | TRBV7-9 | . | TGTGCCAGCAGCCTCGGGACTAGTTCAGCGGATACGCAGTATTTT | CASSLGTSSADTQYF
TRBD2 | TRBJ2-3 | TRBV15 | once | TGTGCCACCAGCAGAGCTACCATCGGGAGGGCCGGCACAGATACGCAGTATTTT | CATSRATIGRAGTDTQYF
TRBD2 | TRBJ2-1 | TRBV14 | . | TGTGCCAGCAGCCCATACCGAGCGGGAGGGCCCCGCAATGAGCAGTTCTTC | CASSPYRAGGPRNEQFF
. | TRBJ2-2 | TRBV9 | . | TGTGCCAGCAGCGCTACGACAGGGAACACCGGGGAGCTGTTTTTT | CASSATTGNTGELFF
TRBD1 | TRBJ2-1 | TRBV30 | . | TGTGCCTGTCGACAGGGTAGTGGGTATGAGCAGTTCTTC | CACRQGSGYEQFF
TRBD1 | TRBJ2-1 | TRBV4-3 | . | TGCGCCAGCAGCCCCAGGGGGCTATACAATGAGCAGTTCTTC | CASSPRGLYNEQFF
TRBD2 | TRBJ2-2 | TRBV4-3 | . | TGCGCCAGCAGCCCGCCCCGGGCTAGCGGGAACACCGGGGAGCTGTTTTTT | CASSPPRASGNTGELFF
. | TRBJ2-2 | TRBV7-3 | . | TGTGCCAGCAGCCTGTTAGGGGTGAAGGACACCGGGGAGCTGTTTTTT | CASSLLGVKDTGELFF
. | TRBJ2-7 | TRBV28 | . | TGTGCCAGCAGATCAAGACCGTCAAGCTCCTACGAGCAGTACTTC | CASRSRPSSSYEQYF
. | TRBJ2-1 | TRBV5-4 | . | TGTGCCAGCAGCCCGGGACCAGCGGTCTACAATGAGCAGTTCTTC | CASSPGPAVYNEQFF
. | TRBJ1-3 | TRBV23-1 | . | TGCGCCAGCACCCTCTCGGTTACTGGAAACACCATATATTTT | CASTLSVTGNTIYF
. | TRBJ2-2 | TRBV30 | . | TGTGCCTGGAGTATGACGTGGACCGGGGAGCTGTTTTTT | CAWSMTWTGELFF
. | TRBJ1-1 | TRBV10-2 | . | TGCGCCAGCGCGGCCGAACCCCCCCAGATGAACACTGAAGCTTTCTTT | CASAAEPPQMNTEAFF
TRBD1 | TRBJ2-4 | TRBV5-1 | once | TGCGCCAGCAGTTTTCGACAGGGGCCAGGAGGAAACATTCAGTACTTC | CASSFRQGPGGNIQYF
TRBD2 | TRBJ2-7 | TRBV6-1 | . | TGTGCCTCCCGGACTAGCGGGAGACGGGACTACGAGCAGTACTTC | CASRTSGRRDYEQYF
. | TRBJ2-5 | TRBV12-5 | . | TGTGCTAGTGGTTTGGGATTCGAGCGAGGGACCCAGTACTTC | CASGLGFERGTQYF
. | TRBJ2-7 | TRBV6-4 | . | TGTGCCAGCAGTGACGGCCCTCTCCAGGGGAGCCCCTACGAGCAGTACTTC | CASSDGPLQGSPYEQYF
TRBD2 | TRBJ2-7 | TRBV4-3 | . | TGCGCCAGCAGCCATGCCCCCTGGACTAGCGGGGCCTCTTTCGAGCAGTACTTC | CASSHAPWTSGASFEQYF
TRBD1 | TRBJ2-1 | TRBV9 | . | TGTGCCAGCAGGTCGGGACAGCGGTACAATGAGCAGTTCTTC | CASRSGQRYNEQFF
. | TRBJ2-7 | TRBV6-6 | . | TGTGCCAGCAGTCCGGACGGCTACGAGCAGTACTTC | CASSPDGYEQYF
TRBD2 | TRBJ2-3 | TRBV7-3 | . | TGTGCCAGCAGCCCTGGACTAGCGGGAGAAGGAACAGATACGCAGTATTTT | CASSPGLAGEGTDTQYF
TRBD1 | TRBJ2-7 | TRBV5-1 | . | TGCGCCAGCACCTCAAGGGACAGCCCCTACGAGCAGTACTTC | CASTSRDSPYEQYF
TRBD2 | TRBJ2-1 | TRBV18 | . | TGTGCCAGCTCGCCAACTAGCGGGAGTCCGTACAATGAGCAGTTCTTC | CASSPTSGSPYNEQFF
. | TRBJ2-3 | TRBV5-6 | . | TGTGCCAGCAAGGAGGGTTGGGGATTAGCTAGCACAGATACGCAGTATTTT | CASKEGWGLASTDTQYF
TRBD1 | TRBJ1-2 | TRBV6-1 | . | TGTGCCAGCAGTGAAGCAGGCGGGACAGGGGACGGCTACACCTTC | CASSEAGGTGDGYTF
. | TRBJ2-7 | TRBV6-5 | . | TGTGCCAGCAGACCCCGGGCCGCCCCCTTCTACGAGCAGTACTTC | CASRPRAAPFYEQYF
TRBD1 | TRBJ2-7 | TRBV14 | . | TGTGCCAGCAGCCTAAAGGGGGAGGACAGGGGGCACTACGAGCAGTACTTC | CASSLKGEDRGHYEQYF
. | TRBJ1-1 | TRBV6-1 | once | TGTGCCAGCACCTTAGACAGAAACCGGAACACTGAAGCTTTCTTT | CASTLDRNRNTEAFF
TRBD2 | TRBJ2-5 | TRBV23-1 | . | TGCGCCAGCAGTCAATTTGAAGTTAGCGGGAGGGCCTACGAGACCCAGTACTTC | CASSQFEVSGRAYETQYF
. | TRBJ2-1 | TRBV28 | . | TGTGCCAGCAGCGGAGTGTTACGTACTGAGCAGTTCTTC | CASSGVLRTEQFF
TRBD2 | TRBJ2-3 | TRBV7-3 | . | TGTGCCAGCAGCCGCTACCCTTCGGGACTAGCCCCGGGTACGCAGTATTTT | CASSRYPSGLAPGTQYF
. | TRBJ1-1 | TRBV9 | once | TGTGCCAGCAGCGCGGGGGAAGGGGAAGACACTGAAGCTTTCTTT | CASSAGEGEDTEAFF
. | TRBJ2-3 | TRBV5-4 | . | TGTGCCAGCAGCTTGGCACCGGACAGATCCACAGATACGCAGTATTTT | CASSLAPDRSTDTQYF